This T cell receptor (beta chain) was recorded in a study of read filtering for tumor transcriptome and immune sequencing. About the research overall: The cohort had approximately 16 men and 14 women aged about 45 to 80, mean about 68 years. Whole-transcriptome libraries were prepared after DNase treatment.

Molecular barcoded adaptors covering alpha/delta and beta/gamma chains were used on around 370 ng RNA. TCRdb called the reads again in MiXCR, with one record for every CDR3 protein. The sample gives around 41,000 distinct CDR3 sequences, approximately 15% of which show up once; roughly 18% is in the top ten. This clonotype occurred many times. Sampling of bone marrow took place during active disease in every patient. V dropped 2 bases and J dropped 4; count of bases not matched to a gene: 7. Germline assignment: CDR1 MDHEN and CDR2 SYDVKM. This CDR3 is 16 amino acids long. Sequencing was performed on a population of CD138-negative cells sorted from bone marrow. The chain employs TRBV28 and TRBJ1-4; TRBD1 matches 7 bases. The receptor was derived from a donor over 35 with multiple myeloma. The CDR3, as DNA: TGTGCCAGCAGTTTACTCCGGGACAGACATAATGAAAAACTGTTTTTT. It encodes CASSLLRDRHNEKLFF.